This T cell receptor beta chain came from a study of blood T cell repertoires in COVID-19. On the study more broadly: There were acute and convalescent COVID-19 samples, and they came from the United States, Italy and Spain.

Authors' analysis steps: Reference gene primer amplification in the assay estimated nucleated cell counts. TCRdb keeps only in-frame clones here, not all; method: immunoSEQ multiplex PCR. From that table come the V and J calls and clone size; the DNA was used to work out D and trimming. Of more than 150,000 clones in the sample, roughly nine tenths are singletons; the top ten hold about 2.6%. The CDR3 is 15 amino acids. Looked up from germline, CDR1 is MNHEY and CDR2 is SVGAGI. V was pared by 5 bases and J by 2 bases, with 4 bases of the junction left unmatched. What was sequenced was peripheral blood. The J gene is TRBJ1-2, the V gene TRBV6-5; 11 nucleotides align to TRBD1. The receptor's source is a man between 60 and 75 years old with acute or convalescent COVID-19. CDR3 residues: CASSPRTGGNYGYTF. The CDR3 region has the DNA TGTGCCAGCAGTCCCAGGACAGGGGGCAACTATGGCTACACCTTC.